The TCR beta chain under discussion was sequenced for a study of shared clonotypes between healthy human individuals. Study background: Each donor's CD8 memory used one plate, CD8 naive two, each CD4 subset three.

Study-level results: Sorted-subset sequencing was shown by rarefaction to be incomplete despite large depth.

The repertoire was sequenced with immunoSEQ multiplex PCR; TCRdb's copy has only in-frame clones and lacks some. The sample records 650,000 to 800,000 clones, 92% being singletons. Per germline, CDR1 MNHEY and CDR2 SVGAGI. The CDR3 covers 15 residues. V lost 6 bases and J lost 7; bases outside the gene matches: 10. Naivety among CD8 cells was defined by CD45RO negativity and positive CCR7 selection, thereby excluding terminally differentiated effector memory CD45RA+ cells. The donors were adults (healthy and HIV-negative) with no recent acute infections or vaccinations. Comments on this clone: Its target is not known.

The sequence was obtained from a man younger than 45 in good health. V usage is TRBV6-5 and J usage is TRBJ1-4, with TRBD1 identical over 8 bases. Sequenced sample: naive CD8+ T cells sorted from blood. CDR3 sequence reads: CASRAQGASREKLFF. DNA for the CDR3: TGTGCCAGCAGAGCGCAGGGGGCTTCGCGTGAAAAACTGTTTTTT.